Presented here are 2 T cell receptor beta chains from one specimen sequenced in a study of T cells in narcolepsy (dated by TCRdb to the late 2010s). To prepare the library, the immunoSEQ multiplex PCR assay was applied. TCRdb limited this immuneACCESS table to in-frame rearrangements with V and J called. A share of clones is missing; checked studies link under half to unresolved V genes, and the rest is unexplained. The sample table contains about 30,000 clones; only one count was recorded for 80% to 85% of them. The biggest ten clones account for about 2.8% of the sample. Material: CD45RA- memory CD4+ T cells from PBMCs. What the cell subset or site label conveys for this sample: memory T cells sorted ex vivo from peripheral blood. These receptors all come from a human donor with narcolepsy.

This clone was counted only a few times. The chain joins TRBV6-1 to TRBJ2-3; 8 positions agree with TRBD2. Per germline, CDR1 MNHNS and CDR2 SASEGT. V was pared by 11 bases and J by 5 bases, with 9 bases of the junction left unmatched. The CDR3 length is 13 residues. The DNA for the CDR3 is TGTGCCTTAGGCGGCGGGGGGATAGATACGCAGTATTTT. Its translation is CALGGGGIDTQYF.

This clone was observed a single time. The chain links TRBV19 to TRBJ1-3; tentative D call: TRBD1 (5 bases). The germline V gene has CDR1 LNHDA and CDR2 SQIVND (reference sequence). V lost 3 bases and J lost 2, with 14 bases in between. The length of the CDR3 is 16 residues. For the CDR3, the DNA is TGTGCCAGTAGTATTCTTCTGGGGCCTGCTGGAAACACCATATATTTT. It encodes CASSILLGPAGNTIYF.